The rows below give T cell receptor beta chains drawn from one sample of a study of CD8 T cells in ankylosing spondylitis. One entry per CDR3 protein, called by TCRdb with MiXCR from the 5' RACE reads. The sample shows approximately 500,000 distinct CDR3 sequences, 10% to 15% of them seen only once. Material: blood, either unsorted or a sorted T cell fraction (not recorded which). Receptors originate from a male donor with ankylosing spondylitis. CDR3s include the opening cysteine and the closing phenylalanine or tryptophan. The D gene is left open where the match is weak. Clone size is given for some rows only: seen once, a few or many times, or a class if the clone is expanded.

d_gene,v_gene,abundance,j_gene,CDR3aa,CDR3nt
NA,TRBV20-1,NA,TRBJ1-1,CSARGGWDTEAFF,TGCAGTGCTAGAGGGGGCTGGGACACTGAAGCTTTCTTT
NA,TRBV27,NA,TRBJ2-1,CASSFSTWNEQFF,TGTGCCAGCAGTTTCTCCACATGGAATGAGCAGTTCTTC
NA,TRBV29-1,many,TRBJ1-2,CSVDRIGAGYTF,TGCAGCGTTGACAGGATAGGGGCTGGCTACACCTTC
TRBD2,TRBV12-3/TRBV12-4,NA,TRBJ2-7,CASSKGKSGGRYF,TGTGCCAGCAGCAAGGGGAAGAGCGGGGGCAGGTACTTC
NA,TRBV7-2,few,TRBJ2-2,CASSSVGASGELFF,TGTGCCAGCAGCTCGGTGGGGGCCTCCGGGGAGCTGTTTTTT
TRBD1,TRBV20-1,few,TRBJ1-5,CSARTDRENQPQHF,TGCAGTGCTAGGACGGACAGGGAGAATCAGCCCCAGCATTTT
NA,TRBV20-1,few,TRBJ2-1,CSATAGGQFF,TGCAGTGCTACCGCGGGTGGGCAGTTCTTC
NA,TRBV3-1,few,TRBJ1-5,CASSQRQSNQPQHF,TGTGCCAGCAGCCAACGTCAGAGCAATCAGCCCCAGCATTTT
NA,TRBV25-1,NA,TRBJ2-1,CASSERWLDNEQFF,TGTGCCAGCAGTGAAAGATGGCTAGACAATGAGCAGTTCTTC
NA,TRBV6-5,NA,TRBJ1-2,CASSPVGGGYTF,TGTGCCAGCAGCCCCGTAGGGGGTGGCTACACCTTC
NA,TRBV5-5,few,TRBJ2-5,CASSLESQETQYF,TGTGCCAGCAGCCTGGAGTCACAAGAGACCCAGTACTTC
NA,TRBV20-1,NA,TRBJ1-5,CSARGLPGSGSNQPQHF,TGCAGTGCTAGAGGCCTGCCGGGCAGTGGAAGCAATCAGCCCCAGCATTTT
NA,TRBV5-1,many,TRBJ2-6,CASSLEGMSGANVLTF,TGCGCCAGCAGCTTGGAGGGGATGTCTGGGGCCAACGTCCTGACTTTC
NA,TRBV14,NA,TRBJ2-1,CASSPGTGRYNEQFF,TGTGCCAGCAGCCCCGGCACAGGGCGATACAATGAGCAGTTCTTC
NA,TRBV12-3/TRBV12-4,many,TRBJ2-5,CASSLGESGGTQYF,TGTGCCAGCAGTTTAGGGGAGTCCGGAGGGACCCAGTACTTC
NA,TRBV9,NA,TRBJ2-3,CASSVEGVNTQYF,TGTGCCAGCAGCGTAGAGGGGGTCAATACGCAGTATTTT
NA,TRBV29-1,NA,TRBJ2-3,CSVEDPGTITQYF,TGCAGCGTTGAAGATCCCGGGACAATTACGCAGTATTTT
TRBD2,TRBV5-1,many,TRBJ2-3,CASSFGLGHTDTQYF,TGCGCCAGCAGCTTCGGACTAGGACACACAGATACGCAGTATTTT
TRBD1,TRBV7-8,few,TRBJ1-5,CASSFGTGDNQPQHF,TGTGCCAGCAGCTTCGGGACAGGGGACAATCAGCCCCAGCATTTT
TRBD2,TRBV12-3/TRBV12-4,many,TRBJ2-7,CASSLRASGTYEQYF,TGTGCCAGCAGTCTAAGGGCTAGCGGTACCTACGAGCAGTACTTC
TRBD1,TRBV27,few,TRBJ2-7,CASSVDRGNYEQYF,TGTGCCAGCAGTGTAGACAGGGGGAACTACGAGCAGTACTTC